This T cell receptor beta chain was found in a study of T cells in Graves' hyperthyroidism and ophthalmopathy. Study context: Peripheral blood specimens were obtained at initial diagnosis, prior to any treatment. Findings and limits, study-wide: Ophthalmopathy, which appeared later, was predicted by the model a median roughly 6.4 months before onset.

Fresh peripheral blood, around 10 ml, yielded the PBMCs. The CDR3 sequence is 19 residues long. The V gene's germline CDR1 is LGHNA and CDR2 YNFKEQ. V lost 0 bases to trimming and J lost 2 bases; unmatched junction nucleotides: 11. TCR beta CDR3 sequences were amplified from RNA transcripts. An initial round of RT-PCR targeting the TCR CDR3 relied on the HTBI primer set. TCRdb reanalysed the multiplex PCR reads using MiXCR and keeps one entry per CDR3 protein. The profile shows around 500,000 distinct CDR3 sequences, roughly 15% of them singletons. Note on this clonotype: Its antigen is still unknown.

The TCR was taken from a woman aged 25 to 45 with Graves' ophthalmopathy. Sequencing was done on a sample of blood. The chain carries TRBV4-2 and TRBJ2-7, with TRBD2 matching 12 bases. The CDR3 sequence: CASSQDTGLAGSIPYEQYF. The CDR3 nucleotides are TGTGCCAGCAGCCAAGATACCGGACTAGCGGGATCGATACCCTACGAGCAGTACTTC.